What follows are 20 T cell receptor beta chains derived from one specimen sequenced in a study of PD-1 blockade in classical Hodgkin lymphoma. With no exception, relapse followed autologous stem cell transplantation in all patients, and brentuximab vedotin exposure varied. Here immunoSEQ multiplex PCR was the method, and the copy in TCRdb shows in-frame clones only, minus some. The table has 10,000 or so clones, around 80% seen once. The sequences come from peripheral blood mononuclear cells (PBMCs), collected before the second cycle of nivolumab. These TCRs come from a human donor with classical Hodgkin lymphoma.

The chain employs TRBV5-5 and TRBJ1-1; no clear D gene. This CDR3 comprises 16 residues. Germline CDR1 reads SGHKS; CDR2 reads YYEKEE (reference sequence). V dropped 4 bases and J dropped 1 base, with 17 bases sitting between them. The CDR3 nucleotides are TGTGCCAGCAGCCCGGGCGATAGGGTTACGAACACTGAAGCTTTCTTT. Amino acids: CASSPGDRVTNTEAFF.

The chain has TRBV6-1 and TRBJ1-2; D gene uncertain. The CDR3 has 13 residues. V was cut by 4 bases and J by 10 bases, with 16 bases left in between. Germline V gene lookup returns CDR1 MNHNS and CDR2 SASEGT. The DNA for the CDR3 is TGTGCCAGCAGTGTTGTGGGCGAGCAAGACTACACCTTC. Translating gives CASSVVGEQDYTF.

The chain uses TRBV2 and TRBJ1-2; possible D gene TRBD1, 5 bases. Looked up from germline, CDR1 is SNHLY and CDR2 is FYNNEI. V lost 6 bases, J lost 0 bases, and 17 bases lay in between. This CDR3 is built from 16 residues. This CDR3 reads CASRKTSAGSNYGYTF. CDR3 DNA sequence: TGTGCCAGCAGGAAAACGTCGGCAGGGTCTAACTATGGCTACACCTTC.

The chain is built from TRBV5-8 and TRBJ1-2; D gene uncertain. The CDR3 runs 12 residues. Germline V CDR1 and CDR2: SGHTS, YDEGEE. The V gene lost 4 bases and the J gene lost 8 bases, with 12 bases spanning the gap. CDR3 in DNA: TGTGCCAGCAGCCATATCAATGGGGGCTACACCTTC. Translated, it gives CASSHINGGYTF. The whole variable domain, filled in from reference TRBV5-8 and TRBJ1-2, reads EAGVTQSPTHLIKTRGQQATLRCSPISGHTSVYWYQQALGLGLQFLLWYDEGEERNRGNFPPRFSGRQFPNYSSELNVNALELEDSALYLCASSHINGGYTFGSGTRLTVV.

The rearrangement links TRBV19 to TRBJ1-4; D might be TRBD1 (5 bases). From germline, CDR1 is LNHDA and CDR2 SQIVND (reference sequence). The CDR3 extends over 14 amino acids. V lost 6 bases and J 8 bases, leaving 16 bases between the germline ends. This CDR3 reads CASRSGGVGEKLFF. The CDR3 DNA reads as TGTGCCAGTAGAAGCGGGGGAGTTGGAGAAAAACTGTTTTTT. Full variable domain (missing parts from reference TRBV19 and TRBJ1-4): DGGITQSPKYLFRKEGQNVTLSCEQNLNHDAMYWYRQDPGQGLRLIYYSQIVNDFQKGDIAEGYSVSREKKESFPLTVTSAQKNPTAFYLCASRSGGVGEKLFFGSGTQLSVL.

This sequence joins TRBV4-1 and TRBJ2-1; D remains unclear. V lost 3 bases to trimming and J lost 0 bases, with 6 bases between them. This CDR3 is built from 14 residues. Per germline, CDR1 MGHRA and CDR2 YSYEKL. The CDR3 reads CASSHSGSYNEQFF. CDR3 DNA: TGCGCCAGCAGCCATTCTGGCTCCTACAATGAGCAGTTCTTC.

V is TRBV27 and J is TRBJ2-7; TRBD2 might be the D (6 bases). The CDR3 is 14 amino acids. Trimming removed 2 bases from V and 4 bases from J, with 12 bases in between. The germline V gene has CDR1 MNHEY and CDR2 SMNVEV (reference sequence). CDR3 region: CASSLLGTEYEQYF. The CDR3 coding sequence is TGTGCCAGCAGTTTACTTGGGACTGAATACGAGCAGTACTTC.

This chain uses TRBV6-4 with TRBJ1-1; no firm D call. V was clipped by 4 bases and J by 2 bases, with 8 bases between them. This CDR3 is built from 13 residues. Germline assignment: CDR1 MRHNA and CDR2 SNTAGT. As DNA, the CDR3 is TGTGCCAGCAGTGCGGAGATAAACACTGAAGCTTTCTTT. Translated: CASSAEINTEAFF.

This clone showed up just a few times. Other DNA sequences within the sample encode an identical CDR3. This sequence joins TRBV19 and TRBJ2-3, with TRBD1 matching 8 bases. The CDR3 runs to 14 residues. Germline CDR1 and CDR2: LNHDA and SQIVND (reference sequence). The ends lost 4 bases at V and 2 bases at J; junction bases unmatched: 2. The CDR3: CASSRGQATDTQYF. CDR3 bases: TGTGCCAGTAGTAGGGGACAGGCCACAGATACGCAGTATTTT.

V and J are TRBV7-9 and TRBJ1-1; 10 nucleotides line up with TRBD1. Germline CDR1 reads SEHNR; CDR2 reads FQNEAQ (reference sequence). After removal of 5 bases from V and 4 bases from J, the junction contained 7 bases not matched to a gene. The CDR3 consists of 15 residues. CDR3 in DNA: TGTGCCAGCAGCCCGACAGGGGGCGCGGGCACTGAAGCTTTCTTT. As protein: CASSPTGGAGTEAFF.

This clone has only a few counts. The V and J genes are TRBV4-1 and TRBJ2-1; D is possibly TRBD2 (5 bases). The CDR3 has 15 residues. V gave up 6 bases and J gave up 6 bases, with 18 bases separating them. CDR1 is MGHRA, CDR2 YSYEKL, per germline. CDR3: CASSPRIREPNEQFF. The CDR3 nucleotides are TGCGCCAGCAGTCCAAGGATAAGGGAGCCCAATGAGCAGTTCTTC.

The CDR3 nucleotides read TGTGCCAGCAGCTTCCGGCGCCCAGTTGAGGGCTCTGGAAACACCATATATTTT. It is translated as CASSFRRPVEGSGNTIYF. V is TRBV7-9 and J is TRBJ1-3; D remains unclear. The CDR3 spans 18 residues. Trimming removed 3 bases from V and 0 bases from J, with 18 bases in between. Germline V CDR1 and CDR2: SEHNR, FQNEAQ (reference sequence).

This rearrangement joins TRBV28 to TRBJ1-5; D remains unclear. This CDR3 comprises 13 residues. Germline V lookup: CDR1 MDHEN, CDR2 SYDVKM. Trimming took off 3 bases at V and 10 bases at J, with 13 bases between the two ends. CDR3 DNA sequence: TGTGCCAGCAGTTTGAAGGGCTCTCGTCCCCAGCATTTT. Translating it yields CASSLKGSRPQHF.

This chain joins TRBV4-1 and TRBJ2-1; D ambiguous. CDR3 length: 13 amino acids. V dropped 1 base and J dropped 7 bases, with 8 bases sitting between them. The germline V gene encodes CDR1 MGHRA and CDR2 YSYEKL. The CDR3 DNA reads TGCGCCAGCAGCCAAGGGCCTAAGAATGAGCAGTTCTTC. Protein sequence: CASSQGPKNEQFF.

This clone occurred once. The V gene is TRBV19, the J gene TRBJ2-6; D uncertain. From germline, CDR1 is LNHDA and CDR2 SQIVND (reference sequence). The V end was cut by 3 bases, the J end by 6 bases, with 0 bases between. The CDR3 is made up of 11 amino acids. CDR3 loop: CASSMANVLTF. The CDR3 DNA reads as TGTGCCAGTAGTATGGCCAACGTCCTGACTTTC.

This chain links TRBV6-1 with TRBJ2-7; 10 bases are shared with TRBD2. With V trimmed by 7 bases and J by 0 bases, 6 bases remained unmatched. The V gene's germline CDR1 is MNHNS and CDR2 SASEGT. The CDR3 has 15 amino acids. The CDR3 DNA reads TGTGCCAGCAAATCAGCGGGAGGGTCCTCCTACGAGCAGTACTTC. Protein: CASKSAGGSSYEQYF.

This clone was counted once. V and J are TRBV28 and TRBJ1-6; D might be TRBD1 (5 bases). Germline V gene lookup returns CDR1 MDHEN and CDR2 SYDVKM. V was clipped by 1 base and J by 9 bases, with 25 bases between them. CDR3 size: 19 residues. The CDR3 nucleotides read TGTGCCAGCAGTTTATATTCCGGACGGGGTCTCGCGCAGGGTTCACCCCTCCACTTT. It yields the protein CASSLYSGRGLAQGSPLHF.

J is TRBJ1-5 and V is TRBV9, with a tentative D call TRBD1 (5 bases). This CDR3 is 14 amino acids long. CDR1 SGDLS and CDR2 YYNGEE come from the germline V gene. V was trimmed by 3 bases and J by 4 bases, leaving 11 bases between them. The CDR3 region is CASSDGTLNQPQHF. The CDR3 DNA follows: TGTGCCAGCAGCGACGGGACTCTGAATCAGCCCCAGCATTTT.

This sequence joins TRBV7-9 and TRBJ2-6; D uncertain. The CDR3 covers 17 residues. V was pared by 7 bases and J by 1 base, with 17 bases between. Germline V gene lookup returns CDR1 SEHNR and CDR2 FQNEAQ (reference sequence). The CDR3: CASTALEFLSGANVLTF. Written as DNA, the CDR3 is TGTGCCAGCACGGCCCTTGAATTTTTATCTGGGGCCAACGTCCTGACTTTC. Full variable domain (missing parts from reference TRBV7-9 and TRBJ2-6): DTGVSQNPRHKITKRGQNVTFRCDPISEHNRLYWYRQTLGQGPEFLTYFQNEAQLEKSRLLSDRFSAERPKGSFSTLEIQRTEQGDSAMYLCASTALEFLSGANVLTFGAGSRLTVL.

The genes are TRBV5-5 and TRBJ2-3; 11 bases agree with TRBD1. Germline CDR1 SGHKS, CDR2 YYEKEE (reference sequence). With V trimmed by 4 bases and J by 5 bases, 9 bases remained unmatched. The CDR3 is 16 residues long. CDR3 nucleotide sequence: TGTGCCAGCAGCAAAGATCCGGGACAGGGGGGAGATACGCAGTATTTT. Translating gives CASSKDPGQGGDTQYF. Based on the CDR3 plus reference TRBV5-5 and TRBJ2-3, the full variable domain is DAGVTQSPTHLIKTRGQQVTLRCSPISGHKSVSWYQQVLGQGPQFIFQYYEKEERGRGNFPDRFSARQFPNYSSELNVNALLLGDSALYLCASSKDPGQGGDTQYFGPGTRLTVL.